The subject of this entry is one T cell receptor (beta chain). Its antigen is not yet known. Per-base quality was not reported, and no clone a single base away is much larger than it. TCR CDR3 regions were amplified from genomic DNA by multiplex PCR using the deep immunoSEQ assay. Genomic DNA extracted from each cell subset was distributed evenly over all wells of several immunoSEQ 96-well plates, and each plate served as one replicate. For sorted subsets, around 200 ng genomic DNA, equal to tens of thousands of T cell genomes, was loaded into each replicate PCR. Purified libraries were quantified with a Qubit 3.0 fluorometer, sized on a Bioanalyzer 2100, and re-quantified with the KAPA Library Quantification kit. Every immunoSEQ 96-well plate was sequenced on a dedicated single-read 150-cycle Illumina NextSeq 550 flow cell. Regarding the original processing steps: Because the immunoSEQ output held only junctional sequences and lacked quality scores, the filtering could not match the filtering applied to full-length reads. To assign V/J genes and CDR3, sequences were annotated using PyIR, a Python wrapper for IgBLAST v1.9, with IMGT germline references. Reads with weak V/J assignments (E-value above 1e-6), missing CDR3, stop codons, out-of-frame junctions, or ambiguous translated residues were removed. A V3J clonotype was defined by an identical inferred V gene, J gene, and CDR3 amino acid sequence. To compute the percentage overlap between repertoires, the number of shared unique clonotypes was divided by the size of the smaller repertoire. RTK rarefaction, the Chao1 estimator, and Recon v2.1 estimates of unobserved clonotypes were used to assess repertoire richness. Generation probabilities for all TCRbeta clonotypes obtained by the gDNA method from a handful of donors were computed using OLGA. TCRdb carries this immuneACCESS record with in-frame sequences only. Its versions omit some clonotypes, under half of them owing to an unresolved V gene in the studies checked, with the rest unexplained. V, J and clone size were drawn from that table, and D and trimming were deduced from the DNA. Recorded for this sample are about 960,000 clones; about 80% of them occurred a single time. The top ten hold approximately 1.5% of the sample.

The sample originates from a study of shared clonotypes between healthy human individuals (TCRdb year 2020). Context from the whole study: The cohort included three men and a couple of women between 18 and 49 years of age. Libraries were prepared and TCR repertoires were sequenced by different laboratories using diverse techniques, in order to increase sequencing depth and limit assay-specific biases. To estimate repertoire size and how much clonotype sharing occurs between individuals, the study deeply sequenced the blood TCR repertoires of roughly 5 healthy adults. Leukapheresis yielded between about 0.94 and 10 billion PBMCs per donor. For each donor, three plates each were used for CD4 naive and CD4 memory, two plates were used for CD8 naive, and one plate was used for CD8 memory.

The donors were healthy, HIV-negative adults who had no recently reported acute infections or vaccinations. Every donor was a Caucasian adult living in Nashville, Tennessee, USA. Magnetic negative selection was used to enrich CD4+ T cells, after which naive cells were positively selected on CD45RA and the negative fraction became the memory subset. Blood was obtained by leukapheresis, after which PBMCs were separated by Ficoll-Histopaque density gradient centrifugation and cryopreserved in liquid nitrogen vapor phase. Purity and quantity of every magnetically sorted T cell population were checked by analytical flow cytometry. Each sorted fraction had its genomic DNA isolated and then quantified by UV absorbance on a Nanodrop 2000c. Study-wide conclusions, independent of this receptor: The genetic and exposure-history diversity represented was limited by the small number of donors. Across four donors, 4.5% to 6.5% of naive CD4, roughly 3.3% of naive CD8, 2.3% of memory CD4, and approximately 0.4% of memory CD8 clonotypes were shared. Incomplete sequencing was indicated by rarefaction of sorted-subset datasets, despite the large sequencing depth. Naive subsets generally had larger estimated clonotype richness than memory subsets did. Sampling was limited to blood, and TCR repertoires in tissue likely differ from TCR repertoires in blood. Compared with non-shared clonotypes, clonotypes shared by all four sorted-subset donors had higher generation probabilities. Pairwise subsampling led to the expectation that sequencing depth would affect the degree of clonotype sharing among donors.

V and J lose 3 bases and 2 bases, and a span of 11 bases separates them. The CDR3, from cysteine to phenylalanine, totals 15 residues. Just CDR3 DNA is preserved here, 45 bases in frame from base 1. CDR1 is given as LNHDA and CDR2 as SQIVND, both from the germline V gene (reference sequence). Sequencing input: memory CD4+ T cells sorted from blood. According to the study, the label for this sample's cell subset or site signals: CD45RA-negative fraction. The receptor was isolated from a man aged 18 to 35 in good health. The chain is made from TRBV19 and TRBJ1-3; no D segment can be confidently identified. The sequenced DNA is TGTGCCAGTAGTATTTTGTCCCAGCCTGGAAACACCATATATTTT. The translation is CASSILSQPGNTIYF. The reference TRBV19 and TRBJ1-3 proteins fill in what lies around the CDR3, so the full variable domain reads DGGITQSPKYLFRKEGQNVTLSCEQNLNHDAMYWYRQDPGQGLRLIYYSQIVNDFQKGDIAEGYSVSREKKESFPLTVTSAQKNPTAFYLCASSILSQPGNTIYFGEGSWLTVV.